This T cell receptor (beta chain) was documented in a study of CD8 T cells in Susac syndrome. RNA was extracted with the RNeasy kit, and a quantity of about 0.45 to 1 ug was reverse transcribed using random hexamers. TCRdb used MiXCR to reprocess the immunoSEQ multiplex PCR reads, holding one entry per CDR3 protein. The repertoire has over 150,000 distinct CDR3 sequences, approximately 95% of them found once; the top ten carry 0.095% to 0.15%. Trimming removed 6 bases from V and 4 bases from J, with 12 bases in between. CDR3 size: 14 residues. Germline V gene lookup returns CDR1 LNHDA and CDR2 SQIVND (reference sequence).

The clonotype was recovered from a human donor with Susac syndrome. The sequencing sample was made of CD4+ T cells from PBMCs. The chain joins TRBV19 to TRBJ2-2; tentatively, D is TRBD1 (6 bases). CDR3 protein: CASSDTRGTGELFF. CDR3 in DNA: TGTGCCAGTAGCGACACCAGGGGCACCGGGGAGCTGTTTTTT.